The clone carrying this T cell receptor (beta chain) was counted a few times. Its antigen is as yet unknown. V was cut by 5 bases and J by 2 bases, with 19 bases left in between. Germline CDR1 SEHNR, CDR2 FQNEAQ (reference sequence). This CDR3 has 16 amino acids. The record originates from a study of post-analysis software for immune sequencing data. The TCR beta cDNA libraries carried unique molecular identifiers. The T cell input of about 0.85 to 10 million gave approximately 500,000 cDNA molecules. Each CDR3 protein is one row after TCRdb ran MiXCR on the PCR reads. In the table there are hundreds of thousands of distinct CDR3 sequences, about 50% of which are singletons. Study-level points and caveats: Elevated frequency relative to controls characterized a handful of TRBV segments in patients, TRBV5-6, TRBV5-1 and TRBV20-1 among them. Significantly lower normalized Chao1 diversity was seen in multiple sclerosis patients than in controls.

This receptor was taken from a girl under 18 with multiple sclerosis. The sequencing input was blood. The chain is built from TRBV7-9 and TRBJ2-7; D not resolved. The CDR3 spells CASSPSHVPDAYEQYF. Written as DNA, the CDR3 is TGTGCCAGCAGCCCCTCCCACGTCCCGGACGCCTACGAGCAGTACTTC.